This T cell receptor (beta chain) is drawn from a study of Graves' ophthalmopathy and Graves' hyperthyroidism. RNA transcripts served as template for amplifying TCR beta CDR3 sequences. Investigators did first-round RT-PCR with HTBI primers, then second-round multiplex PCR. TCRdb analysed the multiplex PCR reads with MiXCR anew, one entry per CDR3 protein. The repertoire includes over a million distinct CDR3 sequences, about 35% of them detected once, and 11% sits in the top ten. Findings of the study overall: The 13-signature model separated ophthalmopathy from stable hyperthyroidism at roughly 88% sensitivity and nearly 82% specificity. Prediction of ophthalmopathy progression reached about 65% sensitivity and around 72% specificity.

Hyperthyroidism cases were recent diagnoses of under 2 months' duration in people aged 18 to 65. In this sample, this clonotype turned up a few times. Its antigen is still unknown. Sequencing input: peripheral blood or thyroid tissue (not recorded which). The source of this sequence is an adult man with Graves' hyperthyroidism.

The CDR3, as DNA: TGCAGTGACCCCGCCAGGGGCTCAGCCACTGAAGCTTTCTTT. The encoded protein is CSDPARGSATEAFF. The chain combines TRBV20-1 with TRBJ1-1; the D gene is possibly TRBD1 (6 bases). Between the trimmed V and J ends, which lost 7 bases and 4 bases, there was a span of 19 bases. CDR3 size: 14 residues. Germline CDR1 DFQATT, CDR2 SNEGSKA (reference sequence).